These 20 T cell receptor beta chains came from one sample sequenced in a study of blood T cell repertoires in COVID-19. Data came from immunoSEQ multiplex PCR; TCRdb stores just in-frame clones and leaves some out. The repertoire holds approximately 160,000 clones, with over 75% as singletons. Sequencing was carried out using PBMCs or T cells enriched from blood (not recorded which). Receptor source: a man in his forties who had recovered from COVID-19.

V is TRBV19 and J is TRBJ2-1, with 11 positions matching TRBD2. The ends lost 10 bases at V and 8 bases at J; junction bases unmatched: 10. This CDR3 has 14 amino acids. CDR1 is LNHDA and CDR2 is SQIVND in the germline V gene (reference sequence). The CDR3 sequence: CATRRLAGGDEQFF. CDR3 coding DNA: TGTGCCACCCGTCGCTTAGCGGGGGGGGATGAGCAGTTCTTC.

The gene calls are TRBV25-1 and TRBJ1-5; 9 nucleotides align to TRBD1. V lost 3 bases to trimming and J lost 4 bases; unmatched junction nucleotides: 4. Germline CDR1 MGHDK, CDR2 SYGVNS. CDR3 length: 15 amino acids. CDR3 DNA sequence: TGTGCCAGCAGTGATCCCGGACAGGGGAATCAGCCCCAGCATTTT. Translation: CASSDPGQGNQPQHF. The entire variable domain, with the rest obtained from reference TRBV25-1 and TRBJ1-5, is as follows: EADIYQTPRYLVIGTGKKITLECSQTMGHDKMYWYQQDPGMELHLIHYSYGVNSTEKGDLSSESTVSRIRTEHFPLTLESARPSHTSQYLCASSDPGQGNQPQHFGDGTRLSIL.

The DNA of the CDR3 is TGTGCCAGCTGGCGGTCTGGGACAGGGTACGAGCAGTACTTC. Residues: CASWRSGTGYEQYF. This chain joins TRBV6-4 and TRBJ2-7; 9 positions match TRBD1. Trimming at V came to 8 bases and at J to 4 bases, leaving 9 bases not matched to a gene. The CDR3 covers 14 residues. In germline, CDR1 is MRHNA, CDR2 SNTAGT.

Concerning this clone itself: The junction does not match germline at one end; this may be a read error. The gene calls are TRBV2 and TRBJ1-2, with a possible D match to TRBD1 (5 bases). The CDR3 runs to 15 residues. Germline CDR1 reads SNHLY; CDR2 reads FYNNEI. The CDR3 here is CARTRPGGENYVYTF. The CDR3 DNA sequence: TGTGCCAGAACTAGGCCGGGAGGGGAAAACTATGTCTACACCTTC.

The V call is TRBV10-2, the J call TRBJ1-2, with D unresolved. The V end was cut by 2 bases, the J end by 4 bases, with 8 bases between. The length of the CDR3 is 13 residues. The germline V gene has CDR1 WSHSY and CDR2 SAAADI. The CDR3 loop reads CASSERGSYGYTF. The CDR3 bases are TGCGCCAGCAGTGAGCGCGGGAGCTATGGCTACACCTTC.

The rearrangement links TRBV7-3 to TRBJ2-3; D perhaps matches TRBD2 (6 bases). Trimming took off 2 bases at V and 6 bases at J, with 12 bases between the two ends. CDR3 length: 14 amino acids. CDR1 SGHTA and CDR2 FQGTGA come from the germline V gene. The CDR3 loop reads CASSLGTFGDTQYF. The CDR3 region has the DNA TGTGCCAGCAGCTTAGGGACTTTTGGGGATACGCAGTATTTT.

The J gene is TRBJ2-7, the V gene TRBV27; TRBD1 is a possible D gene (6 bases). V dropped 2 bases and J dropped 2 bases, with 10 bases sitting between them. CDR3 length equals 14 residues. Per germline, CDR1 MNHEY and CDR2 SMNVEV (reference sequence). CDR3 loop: CASSLTEGAYEQYF. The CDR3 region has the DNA TGTGCCAGCAGTTTAACTGAGGGGGCCTACGAGCAGTACTTC.

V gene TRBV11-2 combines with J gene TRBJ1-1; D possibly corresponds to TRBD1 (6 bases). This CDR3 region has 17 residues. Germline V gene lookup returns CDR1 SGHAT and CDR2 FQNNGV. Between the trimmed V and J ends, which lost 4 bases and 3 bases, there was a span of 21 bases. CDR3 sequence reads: CASSSLRQAKGDTEAFF. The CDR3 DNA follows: TGTGCCAGCAGCTCCCTTAGACAGGCAAAGGGGGACACTGAAGCTTTCTTT. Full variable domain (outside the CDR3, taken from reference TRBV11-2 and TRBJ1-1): EAGVAQSPRYKIIEKRQSVAFWCNPISGHATLYWYQQILGQGPKLLIQFQNNGVVDDSQLPKDRFSAERLKGVDSTLKIQPAKLEDSAVYLCASSSLRQAKGDTEAFFGQGTRLTVV.

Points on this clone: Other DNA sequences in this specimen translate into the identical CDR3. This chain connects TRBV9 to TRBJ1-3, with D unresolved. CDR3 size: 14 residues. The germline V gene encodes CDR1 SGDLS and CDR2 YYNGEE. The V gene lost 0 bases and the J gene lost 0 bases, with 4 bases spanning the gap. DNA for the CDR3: TGTGCCAGCAGCGTAGCCGGCTCTGGAAACACCATATATTTT. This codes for CASSVAGSGNTIYF.

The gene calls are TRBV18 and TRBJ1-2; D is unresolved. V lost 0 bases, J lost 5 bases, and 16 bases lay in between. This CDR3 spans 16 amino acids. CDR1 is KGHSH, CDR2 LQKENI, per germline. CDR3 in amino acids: CASSPPVEQLHYGYTF. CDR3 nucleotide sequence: TGTGCCAGCTCACCACCGGTGGAACAGCTCCATTATGGCTACACCTTC. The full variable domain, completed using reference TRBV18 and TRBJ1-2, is NAGVMQNPRHLVRRRGQEARLRCSPMKGHSHVYWYRQLPEEGLKFMVYLQKENIIDESGMPKERFSAEFPKEGPSILRIQQVVRGDSAAYFCASSPPVEQLHYGYTFGSGTRLTVV.

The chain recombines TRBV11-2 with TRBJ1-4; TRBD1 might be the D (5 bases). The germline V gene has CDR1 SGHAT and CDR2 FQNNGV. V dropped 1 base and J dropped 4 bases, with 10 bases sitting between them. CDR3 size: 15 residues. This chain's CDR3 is CASSLVLQGNEKLFF. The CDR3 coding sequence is TGTGCCAGCAGCTTAGTGCTTCAGGGTAATGAAAAACTGTTTTTT.

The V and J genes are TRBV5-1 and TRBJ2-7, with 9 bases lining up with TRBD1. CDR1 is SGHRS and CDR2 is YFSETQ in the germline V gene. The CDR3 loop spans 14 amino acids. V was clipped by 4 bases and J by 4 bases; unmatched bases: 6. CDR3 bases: TGCGCCAGCAGCACGAACAGGGGGCGGTACGAGCAGTACGTC. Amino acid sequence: CASSTNRGRYEQYV.

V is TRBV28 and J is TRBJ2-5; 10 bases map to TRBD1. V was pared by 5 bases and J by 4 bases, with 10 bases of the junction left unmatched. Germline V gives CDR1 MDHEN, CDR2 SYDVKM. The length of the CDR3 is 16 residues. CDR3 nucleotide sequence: TGTGCCAGCAGTCCCGAGGGGACAGGGGCGAGAGAGACCCAGTACTTC. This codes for CASSPEGTGARETQYF.

CDR3 coding DNA: TGCGCCAGCAGCACCGGACAGGGGATTGAAAAACTGTTTTTT. The encoded protein is CASSTGQGIEKLFF. V usage is TRBV5-1 and J usage is TRBJ1-4; 9 bases fit TRBD1. CDR3 size: 14 residues. Germline CDR1 reads SGHRS; CDR2 reads YFSETQ. Trimming took 4 bases from V and 7 from J; bases not matched to a gene: 5.

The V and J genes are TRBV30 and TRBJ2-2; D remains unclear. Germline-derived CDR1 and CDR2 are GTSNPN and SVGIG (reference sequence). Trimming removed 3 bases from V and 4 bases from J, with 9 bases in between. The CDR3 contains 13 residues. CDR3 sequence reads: CAWRPPGTGELFF. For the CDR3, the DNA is TGTGCCTGGAGACCCCCGGGCACCGGGGAGCTGTTTTTT.

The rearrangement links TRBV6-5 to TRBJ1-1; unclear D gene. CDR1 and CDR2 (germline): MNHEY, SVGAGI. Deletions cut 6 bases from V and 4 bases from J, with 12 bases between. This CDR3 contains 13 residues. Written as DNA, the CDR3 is TGTGCCAGCAGCCCATTTGAGGGCACTGAAGCTTTCTTT. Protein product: CASSPFEGTEAFF.

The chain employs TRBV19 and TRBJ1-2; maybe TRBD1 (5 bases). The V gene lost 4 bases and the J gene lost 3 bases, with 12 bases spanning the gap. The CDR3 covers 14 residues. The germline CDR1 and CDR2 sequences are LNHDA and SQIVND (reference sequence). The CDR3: CASSSTSGHYGYTF. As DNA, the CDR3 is TGTGCCAGTAGTAGCACTTCAGGGCACTATGGCTACACCTTC. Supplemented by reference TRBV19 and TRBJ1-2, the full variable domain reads DGGITQSPKYLFRKEGQNVTLSCEQNLNHDAMYWYRQDPGQGLRLIYYSQIVNDFQKGDIAEGYSVSREKKESFPLTVTSAQKNPTAFYLCASSSTSGHYGYTFGSGTRLTVV.

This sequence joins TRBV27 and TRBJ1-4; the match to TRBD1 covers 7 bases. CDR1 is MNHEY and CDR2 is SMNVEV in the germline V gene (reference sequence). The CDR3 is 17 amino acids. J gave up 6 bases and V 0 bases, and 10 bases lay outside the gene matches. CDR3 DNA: TGTGCCAGCAGTTTATCGACGGAAAGCACAGGGGATGAAAAACTGTTTTTT. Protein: CASSLSTESTGDEKLFF. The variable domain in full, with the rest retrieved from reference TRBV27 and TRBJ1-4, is EAQVTQNPRYLITVTGKKLTVTCSQNMNHEYMSWYRQDPGLGLRQIYYSMNVEVTDKGDVPEGYKVSRKEKRNFPLILESPSPNQTSLYFCASSLSTESTGDEKLFFGSGTQLSVL.

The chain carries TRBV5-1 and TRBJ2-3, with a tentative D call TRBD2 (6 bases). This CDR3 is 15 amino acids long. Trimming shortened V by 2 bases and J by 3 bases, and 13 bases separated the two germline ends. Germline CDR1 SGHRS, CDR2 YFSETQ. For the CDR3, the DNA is TGCGCCAGCAGCTTCGAAGCGGGCCGAACAGATACGCAGTATTTT. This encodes CASSFEAGRTDTQYF. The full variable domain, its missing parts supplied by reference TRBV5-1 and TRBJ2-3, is KAGVTQTPRYLIKTRGQQVTLSCSPISGHRSVSWYQQTPGQGLQFLFEYFSETQRNKGNFPGRFSGRQFSNSRSEMNVSTLELGDSALYLCASSFEAGRTDTQYFGPGTRLTVL.

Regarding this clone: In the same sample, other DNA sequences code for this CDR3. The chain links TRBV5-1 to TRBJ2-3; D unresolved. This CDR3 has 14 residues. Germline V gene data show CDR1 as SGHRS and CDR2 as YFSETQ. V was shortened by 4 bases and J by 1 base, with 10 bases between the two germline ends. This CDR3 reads CASSLTSGTDTQYF. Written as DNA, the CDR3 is TGCGCCAGCAGCCTGACAAGTGGCACAGATACGCAGTATTTT.